This record concerns one T cell receptor (beta chain) sequence. Primers: 60 Vbeta forward and 13 Jbeta reverse. This table comes from immunoSEQ multiplex PCR, and its TCRdb copy is limited to in-frame clones, with some not included. The sample has under 250,000 clones; around 73% are singletons. The sample comes from a study of cytomegalovirus exposure and HLA in healthy donors. The CDR3 runs to 12 residues. Germline V gives CDR1 MDHEN, CDR2 SYDVKM. V shed 4 bases and J 6 bases; nucleotides not matched to a gene: 2. Sample: PBMCs. The clonotype comes from a male donor in good health and CMV-seronegative. The J gene is TRBJ1-2, the V gene TRBV28; TRBD1 matches 7 bases. The CDR3: CASSSQGDGYTF. CDR3 in DNA: TGTGCCAGCAGTTCCCAGGGGGATGGCTACACCTTC.